Listed below are T cell receptor gamma chains from one sample, sequenced in a study of Vδ1+ human thymocytes. TCRdb re-called the multiplex PCR reads via CATT. The sample yields more than 9,000 gamma-chain clones, around 45% seen once. The sequenced sample was Vdelta1+ gamma-delta thymocytes from the thymus. The receptors were sampled from a boy under two years old who had congenital heart surgery. CDR3s include the opening cysteine and the closing phenylalanine or tryptophan. Size tells how often a clone was seen (once, few, many) or the class of an expanded clone, and some rows leave it out.

v_call	clone_size	j_call	cdr3_nt	cdr3_aa
TRGV9	.	TRGJ1/TRGJ2	TGTGCCTTGTGGGAGGTGCGTCGCTATAAGAAACTCTTT	CALWEVRRYKKLF
TRGV4	few	TRGJ1/TRGJ2	TGTGCCACCTGGGATGGGCGTTATTATAAGAAACTCTTT	CATWDGRYYKKLF
TRGV5	few	TRGJ1/TRGJ2	TGTGCCACCTGGGACAGGTTTGGGAAACTCTTT	CATWDRFGKLF
TRGV2	few	TRGJP2	TGTGCCACCTGGGACGGGCTAATGAGCGGTAGTGATTGGATCAAGACGTTT	CATWDGLMSGSDWIKTF
TRGV9	.	TRGJ1/TRGJ2	TGTGCCTTGTGGGAGGCCCCTTATTATAAGAAACTCTTT	CALWEAPYYKKLF
TRGV3	.	TRGJ1/TRGJ2	TGTGCCACCTGGGACAATGGGGAGAAACTCTTT	CATWDNGEKLF
TRGV9	few	TRGJ1/TRGJ2	TGTGCCTTGTGGGAGAAGAGGGCTGAATTTTATTATAAGAAACTCTTT	CALWEKRAEFYYKKLF
TRGV4	few	TRGJ1/TRGJ2	TGTGCCACCTGGGATGGGCTAGGCTATTATAAGAAACTCTTT	CATWDGLGYYKKLF
TRGV9	.	TRGJ1/TRGJ2	TGTGCCTTGTGGGAGGTGAGGGGTTATAAGAAACTCTTT	CALWEVRGYKKLF
TRGV4	few	TRGJ1/TRGJ2	TGTGCCACCTGGGATGTGGGGCCTTATTATAAGAAACTCTTT	CATWDVGPYYKKLF
TRGV8	.	TRGJ1/TRGJ2	TGTGCCACCTGGGGAGGCCATTATTATAAGAAACTCTTT	CATWGGHYYKKLF
TRGV9	.	TRGJ1/TRGJ2	TGTGCCTTGTGGGAGGTGTCTAAGAAACTCTTT	CALWEVSKKLF
TRGV4	few	TRGJ1/TRGJ2	TGTGCCACCTGGGATGGGCCCGGTTATTATAAGAAACTCTTT	CATWDGPGYYKKLF
TRGV4	.	TRGJ1/TRGJ2	TGTGCCACCTGGGATGAAAGGTATTATAAGAAACTCTTT	CATWDERYYKKLF
TRGV9	.	TRGJ1/TRGJ2	TGTGCCTTGTGGGAGCCCCCTAGGTATTATAAGAAACTCTTT	CALWEPPRYYKKLF
TRGV4	.	TRGJ1/TRGJ2	TGTGCCACCTGGGATCAAAATTATTATAAGAAACTCTTT	CATWDQNYYKKLF
TRGV5	few	TRGJP2	TGTGCCACCTGGGACAGGCGGGGTGATTGGATCAAGACGTTT	CATWDRRGDWIKTF
TRGV9	.	TRGJ1/TRGJ2	TGTGCCTTGTGGGAGGTCTTCAAGAAACTCTTT	CALWEVFKKLF
TRGV9	few	TRGJ1/TRGJ2	TGTGCCTTGTGGGAGTCGAATAAGAAACTCTTT	CALWESNKKLF
TRGV4	few	TRGJ1/TRGJ2	TGTGCCACCTGGGAGAGAGTTAAGAAACTCTTT	CATWERVKKLF
TRGV4	few	TRGJ1/TRGJ2	TGTGCCACCTGGGATGGGCTTTATAAGAAACTCTTT	CATWDGLYKKLF
TRGV9	.	TRGJ1/TRGJ2	TGTGCCTTGTGGGAGGTGCAGGATTATAAGAAACTCTTT	CALWEVQDYKKLF
TRGV9	.	TRGJ1/TRGJ2	TGTGCCTTGTGGGAGGTCCACGGTTATTATAAGAAACTCTTT	CALWEVHGYYKKLF
TRGV9	few	TRGJP	TGTGCCTTGTGGGAGGTACCGCAAGAGTTGGGCAAAAAAATCAAGGTATTT	CALWEVPQELGKKIKVF
TRGV9	few	TRGJ1/TRGJ2	TGTGCCTTGTGGGAGGTGCTAAAGGGTTATAAGAAACTCTTT	CALWEVLKGYKKLF
TRGV9	large	TRGJ1/TRGJ2	TGTGCCTTGTGGGAGGTGAATTATTATAAGAAACTCTTT	CALWEVNYYKKLF
TRGV9	.	TRGJ1/TRGJ2	TGTGCCTTGTGGGATATGAAACTCTTT	CALWDMKLF
TRGV5	.	TRGJP2	TGTGCCACCTGGGACCCGGATAGTAGTGATTGGATCAAGACGTTT	CATWDPDSSDWIKTF
TRGV2	few	TRGJ1/TRGJ2	TGTGCCACCTGGGACGGGTTCGGGAATTATTATAAGAAACTCTTT	CATWDGFGNYYKKLF
TRGV5	.	TRGJ1/TRGJ2	TGTGCCACCTGGGACAGTTCTTATTATAAGAAACTCTTT	CATWDSSYYKKLF
TRGV4	few	TRGJ1/TRGJ2	TGTGCCACCTGGATAACCCTCAATTATTATAAGAAACTCTTT	CATWITLNYYKKLF
TRGV9	.	TRGJ1/TRGJ2	TGTGCCTTGTGGGAGTGGCCTTATTATAAGAAACTCTTT	CALWEWPYYKKLF
TRGV2	few	TRGJ1/TRGJ2	TGTGCCACCTGGGACCGCAATAAGAAACTCTTT	CATWDRNKKLF
TRGV9	few	TRGJ1/TRGJ2	TGTGCCTTGTGGGAGCGCTGTAAGAAACTCTTT	CALWERCKKLF
TRGV4	few	TRGJ1/TRGJ2	TGTGCCACCGGGGAGTGGGGTAAGAAACTCTTT	CATGEWGKKLF
TRGV5	few	TRGJ1/TRGJ2	TGTGCCACCGGGCATTATTATAAGAAACTCTTT	CATGHYYKKLF
TRGV4	.	TRGJ1/TRGJ2	TGTGCCACCTGGGATGTCTATTATAAGAAACTCTTT	CATWDVYYKKLF
TRGV4	.	TRGJ1/TRGJ2	TGTGCCACCTGGGATGGCGTCTATTATAAGAAACTCTTT	CATWDGVYYKKLF
TRGV5	.	TRGJ1/TRGJ2	TGTGCCACCTGGGACGTGGGGGGGAAACTCTTT	CATWDVGGKLF
TRGV9	.	TRGJ1/TRGJ2	TGTGCCTTGTGGGAGGCGCTTTATTATAAGAAACTCTTT	CALWEALYYKKLF
TRGV9	few	TRGJ1/TRGJ2	TGTGCCTTGTGGGAGGTCCCTCATTATTATAAGAAACTCTTT	CALWEVPHYYKKLF